The 19 T cell receptor beta chains below come from one sample, sequenced in a study of T-cell memory formation after mild COVID-19. TCRdb re-called the 5' RACE reads with MiXCR, one entry per CDR3 protein. The table records under 350,000 distinct CDR3 sequences, around 15% of them present only once. Sequenced: PBMCs or a T cell subset sorted from them (not recorded which). Source of these receptors: a man aged 18 to 30 who had mild COVID-19 (a few samples of this study predate the infection). Cell type and time point are not known.

This clonotype showed up just a few times. The chain uses TRBV6-5 and TRBJ2-1, with 9 bases matching TRBD2. V was pared by 0 bases and J by 5 bases, with 14 bases of the junction left unmatched. The CDR3 loop spans 19 amino acids. Germline V gene sequence: CDR1 MNHEY, CDR2 SVGAGI. CDR3 in amino acids: CASSYSSWPAAGGNNEQFF. Here the CDR3 DNA reads TGTGCCAGCAGTTACTCGTCTTGGCCTGCGGCGGGGGGGAACAATGAGCAGTTCTTC.

The chain employs TRBV6-5 and TRBJ2-3, with a tentative D call TRBD2 (5 bases). The V end was cut by 2 bases, the J end by 0 bases, with 6 bases between. The CDR3 has 14 amino acids. Germline CDR1 MNHEY, CDR2 SVGAGI. In DNA, the CDR3 is TGTGCCAGCAGTTACGGGGAGAGCACAGATACGCAGTATTTT. Its protein is CASSYGESTDTQYF.

The chain carries TRBV2 and TRBJ2-5; D is unclear. This CDR3 has 15 amino acids. Germline V gene data show CDR1 as SNHLY and CDR2 as FYNNEI. The V end lost 0 bases, the J end lost 2 bases, and 10 bases lay between the germline ends. CDR3 coding DNA: TGTGCCAGCAGTGAAGCTTACCCGGATCAAGAGACCCAGTACTTC. It translates to CASSEAYPDQETQYF.

The chain employs TRBV12-3 or TRBV12-4 and TRBJ2-2, with D perhaps TRBD1 (6 bases). V was cut by 7 bases and J by 6 bases, with 9 bases left in between. The CDR3 sequence is 12 residues long. As DNA, the CDR3 is TGTGCCAGCAACAGGGTCCCCGGGGAGCTGTTTTTT. Residues: CASNRVPGELFF.

The gene calls are TRBV7-2 and TRBJ2-7; D may be TRBD2 (5 bases). The CDR3 is made up of 13 amino acids. Germline V gene lookup returns CDR1 SGHTA and CDR2 FQGNSA. The V gene lost 5 bases and the J gene lost 6 bases, with 14 bases spanning the gap. The CDR3 DNA reads as TGTGCCAGCAGCAGAGAACTAGTCTCCGAGCAGTACTTC. Protein product: CASSRELVSEQYF.

This clonotype came up a few times. The CDR3 spells CASSLGLAGNPYNEQFF. CDR3 coding DNA: TGTGCCAGCAGCTTAGGGCTAGCGGGGAACCCCTACAATGAGCAGTTCTTC. The chain has TRBV7-2 and TRBJ2-1, with TRBD2 matching over 9 bases. V lost 1 base and J lost 2; bases outside the gene matches: 6. CDR1 and CDR2 (germline): SGHTA, FQGNSA. The CDR3 sequence is 17 residues long.

The table lists this clonotype with a few counts. This chain joins TRBV20-1 and TRBJ2-7, with 10 bases fitting TRBD2. Looked up from germline, CDR1 is DFQATT and CDR2 is SNEGSKA (reference sequence). With 3 bases clipped from V and 5 bases from J, the junction kept 7 bases outside the gene matches. CDR3 size: 14 residues. The CDR3 region has the DNA TGCAGTGCTAGCCCTAGCGGGGGTATTGACGAGCAGTACTTC. This codes for CSASPSGGIDEQYF.

The genes are TRBV7-9 and TRBJ1-2; D call uncertain. CDR3 length equals 13 residues. V lost 1 base, J lost 8 bases, and 11 bases lay in between. CDR1 and CDR2 from the germline V gene are SEHNR and FQNEAQ (reference sequence). Here the CDR3 reads CASSLVHLGGYTF. Written as DNA, the CDR3 is TGTGCCAGCAGCTTAGTCCATTTGGGGGGCTACACCTTC.

The chain carries TRBV5-1 and TRBJ2-5, with D perhaps matching TRBD1 (6 bases). Per germline, CDR1 SGHRS and CDR2 YFSETQ. The CDR3 totals 14 residues. V was shortened by 0 bases and J by 8 bases, with 14 bases between the two germline ends. DNA of the CDR3: TGCGCCAGCAGCTTGGACAACAGGGCCCTAACCCAGTACTTC. It translates to CASSLDNRALTQYF.

The CDR3 loop reads CSARDRTRGTGELFF. The DNA for the CDR3 is TGCAGTGCTAGAGATCGGACACGGGGAACCGGGGAGCTGTTTTTT. The chain couples TRBV20-1 to TRBJ2-2; D possibly uses TRBD1 or TRBD2 (5 bases each). This CDR3 is built from 15 residues. Deletions cut 0 bases from V and 5 bases from J, with 13 bases between. Germline V lookup: CDR1 DFQATT, CDR2 SNEGSKA (reference sequence).

The rearrangement uses TRBV5-6 and TRBJ2-3; D unclear. CDR1 and CDR2 from the germline V gene are SGHDT and YYEEEE. Trimming stripped 5 bases from V and 6 bases from J, with 16 bases between. CDR3 length equals 14 residues. The CDR3 nucleotides are TGTGCCAGCAGTTGGATCCTAATCCTGGATACGCAGTATTTT. Residues: CASSWILILDTQYF.

This clonotype was seen a few times. The J gene is TRBJ2-7, the V gene TRBV13; D not certain. The ends were cut back, 4 bases at V and 4 bases at J, with 14 bases in the middle. This CDR3 spans 14 amino acids. Germline loops: CDR1 PRHDT, CDR2 FYEKMQ (reference sequence). The DNA of the CDR3 is TGTGCCAGCAGCTCAGAGCTATTGGGGTACGAGCAGTACGTC. It translates to CASSSELLGYEQYV.

The V gene is TRBV4-2, the J gene TRBJ2-3; 8 bases align to TRBD1. CDR3 size: 16 residues. The V and J ends lost 4 bases and 1 base, in that order; junction bases with no gene match: 7. Germline CDR1 LGHNA, CDR2 YNFKEQ. This chain's CDR3 is CASSRKPTGGTDTQYF. The CDR3, as DNA: TGTGCCAGCAGCCGGAAGCCGACAGGGGGCACAGATACGCAGTATTTT.

This clonotype was found a few times. The chain uses TRBV12-3 or TRBV12-4 and TRBJ2-2; 12 bases match TRBD2. This CDR3 region has 17 residues. The V gene end was trimmed by 4 bases and the J gene end by 0 bases; junction bases not matched to a gene: 3. CDR3 sequence (DNA): TGTGCCAGCAGTTGGCCTAGCGGGGGGGCGAACACCGGGGAGCTGTTTTTT. Translation gives CASSWPSGGANTGELFF.

This clonotype was recorded a few times. The chain recombines TRBV6-2 or TRBV6-3 with TRBJ2-7; D unresolved. The V end was cut by 8 bases, the J end by 2 bases, with 7 bases between. The CDR3 has 11 amino acids. Germline CDR1 MNHEY, CDR2 SVGEGT. The CDR3 region has the DNA TGTGCCAGCGATTCGGCCTACGAGCAGTACTTC. Translation gives CASDSAYEQYF.

In regard to this clonotype: Its ends do not fully match the called genes, so a read error is possible. The rearrangement uses TRBV6-5 and TRBJ2-5; the D is unclear. The CDR3 loop spans 11 amino acids. CDR1 and CDR2 (germline): MNHEY, SVGAGI. CDR3 loop: CASSYGQTKYF. The DNA for the CDR3 is TGTGCCAGCAGTTACGGCCAGACCAAGTACTTC.

This clonotype was seen only a few times. The chain employs TRBV4-1 and TRBJ2-1; D may be TRBD2 (6 bases). V lost 5 bases, J lost 2 bases, and 16 bases lay in between. The CDR3 has 16 residues. In germline, CDR1 is MGHRA, CDR2 YSYEKL. The CDR3 sequence: CASSNMGGTTYNEQFF. The CDR3 region has the DNA TGCGCCAGCAGCAATATGGGCGGGACGACCTACAATGAGCAGTTCTTC.

The chain carries TRBV7-9 and TRBJ2-7; TRBD2 agrees at 11 bases. CDR3 length: 15 amino acids. The ends lost 3 bases at V and 2 bases at J; junction bases unmatched: 3. The germline CDR1 and CDR2 sequences are SEHNR and FQNEAQ (reference sequence). DNA for the CDR3: TGTGCCAGCAGCTTGCTAGCGGGGGGAGCCTACGAGCAGTACGTC. This codes for CASSLLAGGAYEQYV.

The genes are TRBV4-1 and TRBJ2-7; the D gene is possibly TRBD1 (5 bases). The CDR3 runs to 17 residues. V gave up 3 bases and J gave up 0 bases, with 18 bases separating them. CDR1 and CDR2 (germline): MGHRA, YSYEKL. The CDR3 region has the DNA TGCGCCAGCAGCCAGAAGTGGACCGACAGCAGCTCCTACGAGCAGTACTTC. Translating it yields CASSQKWTDSSSYEQYF.